The T cell receptor beta chain described here comes from a study of blood T cell repertoires in COVID-19. Sequencing used immunoSEQ multiplex PCR; TCRdb keeps in-frame clones, though not all of them. The sample consists of around 270,000 clones, approximately 83% of them appearing once. The V gene lost 1 base and the J gene lost 0 bases, with 4 bases spanning the gap. The CDR3 has 14 residues. Germline values: CDR1 MNHEY, CDR2 SVGEGT. The sequence was obtained from a woman in her twenties or thirties who had recovered from COVID-19. Material: PBMCs or T cells enriched from blood (not recorded which). The chain employs TRBV6-2 or TRBV6-3 and TRBJ1-3; D gene unclear. The CDR3 sequence: CASSYLYSGNTIYF. The CDR3 DNA reads as TGTGCCAGCAGTTACTTGTACTCTGGAAACACCATATATTTT.